The 32 T cell receptor beta chains given below trace back to one sample, sequenced in a study of neurological immune-mediated disorders. From the 5' RACE reads, TCRdb called clonotypes with MiXCR, one entry per CDR3 protein. The sample carries roughly 56,000 distinct CDR3 sequences, about an eighth recorded once. Sequencing input: PBMCs. Receptors originate from a man aged 55 to 70 in good health.

The V gene is TRBV7-3, the J gene TRBJ2-5; 13 bases match TRBD2. After removal of 5 bases from V and 5 bases from J, the junction contained 2 bases not matched to a gene. Looked up from germline, CDR1 is SGHTA and CDR2 is FQGTGA. The CDR3 is 14 amino acids. CDR3 coding DNA: TGTGCCAGCAGCCCGGGACTAGCGGGGGAGACCCAGTACTTC. Protein: CASSPGLAGETQYF.

This clonotype was picked up many times. This rearrangement joins TRBV9 to TRBJ2-5; 7 nucleotides align to TRBD2. The CDR3 contains 14 residues. Germline V lookup: CDR1 SGDLS, CDR2 YYNGEE. V lost 4 bases to trimming and J lost 5 bases; unmatched junction nucleotides: 8. The CDR3 nucleotides are TGTGCCAGCAGCTCTAGCGGTAGGAAGGAGACCCAGTACTTC. It encodes CASSSSGRKETQYF. Combining the CDR3 with reference TRBV9 and TRBJ2-5 gives the whole variable domain DSGVTQTPKHLITATGQRVTLRCSPRSGDLSVYWYQQSLDQGLQFLIQYYNGEERAKGNILERFSAQQFPDLHSELNLSSLELGDSALYFCASSSSGRKETQYFGPGTRLLVL.

The table lists this clonotype with many counts. V usage is TRBV5-1 and J usage is TRBJ2-5; maybe TRBD1 (6 bases). The CDR3 sequence is 16 residues long. CDR1 and CDR2 (germline): SGHRS, YFSETQ. V was clipped by 1 base and J by 5 bases, with 18 bases between them. CDR3: CASSLSPVGGAETQYF. In DNA form, the CDR3 reads TGCGCCAGCAGCTTGAGCCCGGTTGGGGGCGCGGAGACCCAGTACTTC.

This clonotype was seen repeatedly, ten times or more. In DNA, the CDR3 is TGTGCCAGCAGTTTATCAGGCCCGGGACAGGAGACCCAGTACTTC. Translation gives CASSLSGPGQETQYF. V gene TRBV28 combines with J gene TRBJ2-5, with 7 bases aligning to TRBD1. The CDR3 sequence is 15 residues long. After removal of 1 base from V and 5 bases from J, the junction contained 7 bases not matched to a gene. CDR1 is MDHEN and CDR2 is SYDVKM in the germline V gene.

This clonotype was detected ten times or more. This chain uses TRBV10-3 with TRBJ2-7, with 11 bases identical to TRBD1. Germline values: CDR1 ENHRY, CDR2 SYGVKD. There are 13 residues in the CDR3. With 6 bases clipped from V and 4 bases from J, the junction kept 2 bases outside the gene matches. This CDR3 is CAIRGQGGYEQYF. Written as DNA, the CDR3 is TGTGCCATCAGGGGACAGGGGGGGTACGAGCAGTACTTC.

In this sample, this clonotype turned up many times. V gene TRBV20-1 combines with J gene TRBJ2-5; 9 bases match TRBD1. This CDR3 contains 13 residues. Germline V gene sequence: CDR1 DFQATT, CDR2 SNEGSKA (reference sequence). Trimming removed 8 bases from V and 5 bases from J; junction bases left unmatched: 9. CDR3 region: CSWPQQGAETQYF. The CDR3 coding sequence is TGCAGTTGGCCCCAACAGGGGGCGGAGACCCAGTACTTC.

At least ten counts were recorded for this clonotype. The chain carries TRBV7-6 and TRBJ2-1; 8 bases fit TRBD1. V lost 5 bases and J lost 4; bases outside the gene matches: 7. The CDR3 is 15 residues long. Germline lookup yields CDR1 SGHVS and CDR2 FNYEAQ. CDR3 region: CASSPQGEIYNEQFF. The CDR3 DNA reads as TGTGCCAGCAGCCCACAGGGGGAGATATACAATGAGCAGTTCTTC.

About this clonotype: This may come from a read error, since a much larger clone is one base off. The chain links TRBV18 to TRBJ2-3; maybe TRBD1 (6 bases). Germline CDR1 KGHSH, CDR2 LQKENI. The CDR3 contains 13 residues. CDR3 in amino acids: CASSPNRDDTPYF. As DNA, the CDR3 is TGTGCCAGCTCACCAAACAGGGACGATACGCCGTATTTT.

This clonotype was counted at least ten times. The chain joins TRBV25-1 to TRBJ2-7; perhaps TRBD2 as D (5 bases). V dropped 4 bases and J dropped 7 bases, with 11 bases sitting between them. The length of the CDR3 is 12 residues. The germline CDR1 and CDR2 sequences are MGHDK and SYGVNS. The CDR3 bases are TGTGCCAGCAGTGTGGGGAGAGGGGAGCAGTACTTC. Protein: CASSVGRGEQYF.

This clonotype turned up a few times. The V and J genes are TRBV3-1 and TRBJ1-2; D uncertain. Germline values: CDR1 LGHDT, CDR2 YNNKEL (reference sequence). V was shortened by 0 bases and J by 4 bases, with 9 bases between the two germline ends. This CDR3 has 14 amino acids. The CDR3 DNA is TGTGCCAGCAGCCAAGAGGACGGGATCTATGGCTACACCTTC. Its protein product is CASSQEDGIYGYTF. Together with reference TRBV3-1 and TRBJ1-2, the CDR3 gives the full variable domain: DTAVSQTPKYLVTQMGNDKSIKCEQNLGHDTMYWYKQDSKKFLKIMFSYNNKELIINETVPNRFSPKSPDKAHLNLHINSLELGDSAVYFCASSQEDGIYGYTFGSGTRLTVV.

This clonotype was counted at least ten times. This chain connects TRBV9 to TRBJ2-5; 10 bases line up with TRBD2. Germline V lookup: CDR1 SGDLS, CDR2 YYNGEE. This CDR3 is 15 amino acids long. The V gene end was trimmed by 2 bases and the J gene end by 2 bases; junction bases not matched to a gene: 3. The CDR3 DNA sequence: TGTGCCAGCAGCGTCCCAGCGGGGGGGCAAGAGACCCAGTACTTC. Protein product: CASSVPAGGQETQYF.

In this sample, this clonotype turned up many times. The chain combines TRBV20-1 with TRBJ1-5; D might be TRBD1 (5 bases). Trimming removed 3 bases at V and 0 bases at J, with 15 bases between. Germline-derived CDR1 and CDR2 are DFQATT and SNEGSKA (reference sequence). The CDR3 length is 16 residues. The CDR3 DNA reads as TGCAGTGCTAGGCCCGGGGGGAAATATAGCAATCAGCCCCAGCATTTT. The encoded protein is CSARPGGKYSNQPQHF.

Points on this clonotype: A read error may account for a junction end that differs from germline. V is TRBV9 and J is TRBJ1-1, with 8 bases matching TRBD1. Looked up from germline, CDR1 is SGDLS and CDR2 is YYNGEE. The CDR3 is made up of 15 amino acids. The CDR3 region is CANSDRQGMNTEAFF. CDR3 DNA sequence: TGTGCCAACAGCGACAGACAGGGGATGAACACTGAAGCTTTCTTT.

The V gene is TRBV5-1, the J gene TRBJ2-5, with 7 nucleotides matching TRBD1. The V and J ends lost 3 bases and 2 bases, in that order; junction bases with no gene match: 4. CDR3 length: 14 amino acids. Germline loops: CDR1 SGHRS, CDR2 YFSETQ. Written as DNA, the CDR3 is TGCGCCAGCAGCTCTTCAGGGGGACAAGAGACCCAGTACTTC. Translation: CASSSSGGQETQYF.

Note on this clonotype: It may be a read error: a sequence one base away is much more abundant. The chain has TRBV20-1 and TRBJ2-1; TRBD1 or TRBD2 may be the D gene (5 bases each). This CDR3 spans 12 amino acids. Trimming cost V 4 bases and J 15 bases, with 19 bases left between them. Germline loops: CDR1 DFQATT, CDR2 SNEGSKA (reference sequence). CDR3 nucleotides: TGCAGTGCTACCCCCTCAGGGCGGACTGGGTTCTTC. It specifies CSATPSGRTGFF.

This clonotype was picked up many times. This rearrangement joins TRBV5-1 to TRBJ1-4; TRBD1 agrees at 7 bases. CDR3 length: 15 amino acids. From germline, CDR1 is SGHRS and CDR2 YFSETQ. Losses at the gene ends were 4 bases for V and 8 bases for J; bases not matched to a gene: 11. CDR3 coding DNA: TGCGCCAGCAGCGCAGGGGGTTCGGGACTAGAAAAACTGTTTTTT. Translated: CASSAGGSGLEKLFF. The whole variable domain, remainder taken from reference TRBV5-1 and TRBJ1-4, is KAGVTQTPRYLIKTRGQQVTLSCSPISGHRSVSWYQQTPGQGLQFLFEYFSETQRNKGNFPGRFSGRQFSNSRSEMNVSTLELGDSALYLCASSAGGSGLEKLFFGSGTQLSVL.

The table lists this clonotype with many counts. The V call is TRBV5-1, the J call TRBJ1-6; TRBD1 aligns across 9 bases. This CDR3 has 18 amino acids. With 0 bases clipped from V and 7 bases from J, the junction kept 11 bases outside the gene matches. Germline V gives CDR1 SGHRS, CDR2 YFSETQ. For the CDR3, the DNA is TGCGCCAGCAGCTTGGACCGACGAGACAGGGGGAACAATTCACCCCTCCACTTT. Translated, it gives CASSLDRRDRGNNSPLHF.

This clonotype was detected ten times or more. The chain joins TRBV7-3 to TRBJ2-1; no clear D gene. The CDR3 is 13 residues long. Germline V gives CDR1 SGHTA, CDR2 FQGTGA. The V end was cut by 0 bases, the J end by 7 bases, with 7 bases between. CDR3 DNA sequence: TGTGCCAGCAGCTTAACCTCAAGGAATGAGCAGTTCTTC. This translates into CASSLTSRNEQFF.

This clonotype was seen many times. The chain uses TRBV7-2 and TRBJ1-6; D remains unclear. V shed 5 bases and J shed 9 bases, with 17 bases lying between them. The CDR3 is 15 residues long. Per germline, CDR1 SGHTA and CDR2 FQGNSA. The chain's CDR3 is CASSGGLPGVSPLHF. CDR3 nucleotides: TGTGCCAGCAGCGGCGGACTTCCCGGGGTTTCACCCCTCCACTTT.

This clonotype was seen repeatedly, ten times or more. CDR3 in DNA: TGTGCCAGCAGCTTGGCAGGGAGAGGAACTGAAGCTTTCTTT. Its translation is CASSLAGRGTEAFF. This chain uses TRBV5-5 with TRBJ1-1; possible D gene TRBD1, 5 bases. The CDR3 runs 14 residues. V lost 0 bases and J 5 bases, leaving 11 bases between the germline ends. The germline CDR1 and CDR2 sequences are SGHKS and YYEKEE (reference sequence).

There are many counts of this clonotype. CDR3 DNA: TGTGCCAGCAGTTACTCGGATGCTGGAAACACCATATATTTT. Translated: CASSYSDAGNTIYF. The chain employs TRBV6-2 or TRBV6-3 and TRBJ1-3; D ambiguous. The CDR3 loop spans 14 amino acids. The V and J ends lost 0 bases and 2 bases respectively, with 5 bases between them. Germline CDR1 reads MNHEY; CDR2 reads SVGEGT.

This clonotype has a handful of counts. This chain uses TRBV3-1 with TRBJ1-5; tentatively, D is TRBD1 (5 bases). This CDR3 contains 15 residues. Trimming stripped 0 bases from V and 5 bases from J, with 11 bases between. Germline-derived CDR1 and CDR2 are LGHDT and YNNKEL (reference sequence). The CDR3 DNA follows: TGTGCCAGCAGCCAAGACGGGACGGACTATCAGCCCCAGCATTTT. This sequence encodes CASSQDGTDYQPQHF.

This clonotype was counted ten times or more. This chain uses TRBV20-1 with TRBJ2-5, with D hard to call. Germline CDR1 reads DFQATT; CDR2 reads SNEGSKA (reference sequence). The CDR3 covers 10 residues. V dropped 5 bases and J dropped 2 bases, with 3 bases sitting between them. CDR3 nucleotide sequence: TGCAGTGCTTCTCAAGAGACCCAGTACTTC. It codes for CSASQETQYF.

In this sample, this clonotype turned up many times. The gene calls are TRBV15 and TRBJ1-1; D remains unclear. Germline-derived CDR1 and CDR2 are LNHNV and YYDKDF (reference sequence). This CDR3 has 13 amino acids. V lost 7 bases, J lost 6 bases, and 15 bases lay in between. The CDR3 bases are TGTGCCACCAAGTCCAGCCTAGGCGCTGAAGCTTTCTTT. This sequence encodes CATKSSLGAEAFF. The entire variable domain, with the rest obtained from reference TRBV15 and TRBJ1-1, is as follows: DAMVIQNPRYQVTQFGKPVTLSCSQTLNHNVMYWYQQKSSQAPKLLFHYYDKDFNNEADTPDNFQSRRPNTSFCFLDIRSPGLGDTAMYLCATKSSLGAEAFFGQGTRLTVV.

This clonotype was observed many times. This chain links TRBV9 with TRBJ2-3; no firm D call. Germline V gene lookup returns CDR1 SGDLS and CDR2 YYNGEE. V was trimmed by 0 bases and J by 2 bases, leaving 10 bases between them. CDR3 length equals 15 residues. CDR3 residues: CASSVDQPITDTQYF. DNA for the CDR3: TGTGCCAGCAGCGTAGATCAGCCCATCACAGATACGCAGTATTTT.

This clonotype has at least ten counts. The J gene is TRBJ2-3, the V gene TRBV12-3 or TRBV12-4; D possibly corresponds to TRBD1 (7 bases). CDR3 size: 15 residues. The V end lost 8 bases, the J end lost 3 bases, and 18 bases lay between the germline ends. CDR3: CASLDRRGLTDTQYF. The CDR3 DNA follows: TGTGCCAGCCTCGACAGGAGGGGGCTGACAGATACGCAGTATTTT.

The chain recombines TRBV5-1 with TRBJ1-1, with D uncertain. The CDR3 length is 14 residues. V was trimmed by 0 bases and J by 10 bases, leaving 16 bases between them. CDR1 and CDR2 (germline): SGHRS, YFSETQ. CDR3 DNA: TGCGCCAGCAGCTTGGCCGGCGCAGGTAGTGGAGCTTTCTTT. Protein sequence: CASSLAGAGSGAFF.

In the case of this clonotype: This may stem from a read error, because a much larger clone lies one nucleotide away. The chain carries TRBV3-1 and TRBJ1-2; D unclear. From germline, CDR1 is LGHDT and CDR2 YNNKEL (reference sequence). V was clipped by 0 bases and J by 4 bases, with 6 bases between them. CDR3 size: 13 residues. The CDR3 DNA is TGTGCCAGCAGCCAAGATACGGTCTATGGCTACACCTTC. Translating it yields CASSQDTVYGYTF.

The sample holds many counts of this clonotype. The chain couples TRBV7-2 to TRBJ2-7, with 7 positions matching TRBD1. This CDR3 is built from 15 residues. Germline lookup yields CDR1 SGHTA and CDR2 FQGNSA. Trimming at V came to 5 bases and at J to 6 bases, leaving 13 bases not matched to a gene. The CDR3 DNA reads TGTGCCAGCAGCCAAACTATCCGACAGGGCGGCGAGCAGTACTTC. Translated: CASSQTIRQGGEQYF.

This clonotype was counted ten times or more. This chain uses TRBV7-6 with TRBJ2-1; 8 nucleotides agree with TRBD2. V gave up 5 bases and J gave up 8 bases; unmatched junction bases: 14. Per the germline V gene, CDR1 is SGHVS and CDR2 is FNYEAQ. The CDR3 spans 16 residues. This CDR3 is CASSAPLGGGPHEQFF. The CDR3 DNA follows: TGTGCCAGCAGCGCCCCGCTAGGCGGGGGGCCCCATGAGCAGTTCTTC.

This clonotype is labeled medium-sized. The CDR3 spells CASSESGQPQHF. In nucleotides, the CDR3 is TGTGCCAGCAGTGAATCGGGTCAGCCCCAGCATTTT. This chain links TRBV12-3 or TRBV12-4 with TRBJ1-5; no definite D call. The CDR3 has 12 amino acids. With 5 bases removed from V and 6 bases from J, the gap between germline ends came to 8 bases.

At least ten counts were recorded for this clonotype. The gene calls are TRBV6-5 and TRBJ2-1; possible D gene TRBD2, 6 bases. Trimming took 8 bases from V and 4 from J, leaving 15 bases between them. The CDR3 loop spans 14 amino acids. The germline CDR1 and CDR2 sequences are MNHEY and SVGAGI. The DNA for the CDR3 is TGTGCCAGCCGGGGGAGGATGGGGTACAATGAGCAGTTCTTC. It translates to CASRGRMGYNEQFF.